Each of the 30 T cell receptor beta chains below was sequenced from the same sample in a study of monozygotic twins with inflammatory bowel disease. Each CDR3 protein gets one entry in TCRdb, which reprocessed the 5' RACE reads and gives no DNA. This sample's table has more than 95,000 distinct CDR3 sequences. Sequenced input: blood. These receptors were obtained from a human donor with ulcerative colitis or Crohn's disease, or a healthy co-twin of an affected twin (not recorded which).

The chain is built from TRBV15 and TRBJ1-1. CDR1 and CDR2 (germline): LNHNV, YYDKDF (reference sequence). The CDR3 contains 16 residues. Here the CDR3 reads CATSRDRRVSSTEAFF.

The rearrangement uses TRBV29-1 and TRBJ2-1. The length of the CDR3 is 14 residues. Germline V gene sequence: CDR1 SQVTM, CDR2 ANQGSEA. This chain's CDR3 is CSVLAGAPYNEQFF.

The J gene is TRBJ2-5, the V gene TRBV5-6; TCRdb picks TRBD1, but there is no DNA to check that call. The germline gives CDR1 SGHDT, CDR2 YYEEEE. CDR3 size: 12 residues. CDR3 sequence reads: CASSLNPGDGYF. The full variable domain, in which reference TRBV5-6 and TRBJ2-5 provide the parts outside the CDR3, is DAGVTQSPTHLIKTRGQQVTLRCSPKSGHDTVSWYQQALGQGPQFIFQYYEEEERQRGNFPDRFSGHQFPNYSSELNVNALLLGDSALYLCASSLNPGDGYFGPGTRLLVL.

The chain links TRBV28 to TRBJ2-2; checking the TCRdb D call of TRBD1 is not possible without DNA. The CDR3 totals 13 residues. Germline V lookup: CDR1 MDHEN, CDR2 SYDVKM. CDR3 sequence: CASSPPSRRELFF.

J is TRBJ2-3 and V is TRBV18; TCRdb calls TRBD2, which cannot be checked without DNA. The CDR3 is made up of 16 amino acids. The germline V gene encodes CDR1 KGHSH and CDR2 LQKENI. The CDR3 region is CASSPELAGGTDTQYF.

V usage is TRBV20-1 and J usage is TRBJ2-7; the TCRdb call, TRBD1, lacks DNA for checking. The CDR3 is 14 amino acids. Germline V gene lookup returns CDR1 DFQATT and CDR2 SNEGSKA (reference sequence). The CDR3 sequence is CSARVGGRSYEQYF.

J is TRBJ1-1 and V is TRBV4-3. CDR1 and CDR2 (germline): LGHNA, YSLEER. This CDR3 has 15 amino acids. Here the CDR3 reads CASSQEAARNTEAFF.

The genes are TRBV7-2 and TRBJ2-7; TCRdb names TRBD1, which stays unverified in the absence of DNA. CDR3 size: 15 residues. Germline CDR1 is SGHTA and CDR2 is FQGNSA. The chain's CDR3 is CASSPWTASSYEQYF.

This chain uses TRBV12-3 or TRBV12-4 with TRBJ2-2; TCRdb picks TRBD2, but there is no DNA to check that call. This CDR3 has 13 amino acids. The CDR3 here is CASSLLNPGELFF.

This chain connects TRBV5-4 to TRBJ2-2; with no DNA, the TCRdb D assignment of TRBD2 cannot be verified. CDR1 and CDR2 (germline): SGHNT, YYREEE (reference sequence). The CDR3 consists of 15 residues. The CDR3: CASSRTSGNTGELFF. The full variable domain, with the rest looked up from reference TRBV5-4 and TRBJ2-2, is ETGVTQSPTHLIKTRGQQVTLRCSSQSGHNTVSWYQQALGQGPQFIFQYYREEENGRGNFPPRFSGLQFPNYSSELNVNALELDDSALYLCASSRTSGNTGELFFGEGSRLTVL.

The J gene is TRBJ2-7, the V gene TRBV5-6. The germline CDR1 and CDR2 sequences are SGHDT and YYEEEE. This CDR3 has 13 residues. Here the CDR3 reads CASSDGGAYEQYF.

V usage is TRBV5-4 and J usage is TRBJ2-5; with no DNA, the TCRdb D assignment of TRBD1 cannot be verified. Germline V gene sequence: CDR1 SGHNT, CDR2 YYREEE (reference sequence). This CDR3 has 14 amino acids. CDR3: CASSQRDREETQYF.

This CDR3 reads CATKGRTGGGNQPQHF. The rearrangement joins TRBV6-1 to TRBJ1-5; no DNA is available, so the TRBD1 call from TCRdb remains unchecked. Per germline, CDR1 MNHNS and CDR2 SASEGT. CDR3 length equals 16 residues.

The chain joins TRBV5-1 to TRBJ2-1; TCRdb's D call, TRBD2, is unchecked because there is no DNA. The CDR3 consists of 16 residues. Germline loops: CDR1 SGHRS, CDR2 YFSETQ. The CDR3 is CASSPQTSIRQSEQFF.

The rearrangement links TRBV6-4 to TRBJ2-2. The CDR3 is 13 residues long. Germline V gene data show CDR1 as MRHNA and CDR2 as SNTAGT. This CDR3 is CASSDRSTGELFF.

The chain is built from TRBV12-3 or TRBV12-4 and TRBJ1-5; TCRdb returns TRBD1, unconfirmable since there is no DNA. This CDR3 region has 14 residues. CDR3 region: CASGSGGGNQPQHF.

The rearrangement joins TRBV7-9 to TRBJ2-1; lacking DNA, the TRBD2 call made by TCRdb goes unchecked. CDR1 is SEHNR and CDR2 is FQNEAQ in the germline V gene (reference sequence). The CDR3 extends over 15 amino acids. This CDR3 is CASSPQTSGKVEQFF.

The chain employs TRBV5-6 and TRBJ2-3; checking the TCRdb D call of TRBD2 is not possible without DNA. Germline V CDR1 and CDR2: SGHDT, YYEEEE. This CDR3 comprises 16 residues. The CDR3 sequence: CASSFWTSGNTDTQYF.

J is TRBJ2-1 and V is TRBV7-3; the TCRdb D gene call, TRBD1, has no DNA to confirm it. The CDR3 length is 15 residues. The germline gives CDR1 SGHTA, CDR2 FQGTGA. The CDR3 loop reads CASSDRTGRDNEQFF.

This sequence joins TRBV5-5 and TRBJ1-5. The CDR3 is made up of 14 amino acids. CDR1 SGHKS and CDR2 YYEKEE come from the germline V gene (reference sequence). The CDR3 here is CASSFDGSNQPQHF.

The chain carries TRBV20-1 and TRBJ1-3; absent DNA, TCRdb's TRBD1 call cannot be checked. The CDR3 has 13 amino acids. CDR1 DFQATT and CDR2 SNEGSKA come from the germline V gene (reference sequence). The CDR3 here is CSARTGAGNTIYF.

The chain has TRBV20-1 and TRBJ1-4; TCRdb's assignment of TRBD1 cannot be checked, as there is no DNA. Looked up from germline, CDR1 is DFQATT and CDR2 is SNEGSKA (reference sequence). This CDR3 region has 16 residues. CDR3 amino acids: CSARRTGIATNEKLFF.

V gene TRBV7-9 combines with J gene TRBJ2-1; TCRdb's D call of TRBD1 is untestable without DNA. Germline V gene lookup returns CDR1 SEHNR and CDR2 FQNEAQ (reference sequence). The length of the CDR3 is 14 residues. The CDR3 region is CASSWDGPYNEQFF.

The chain has TRBV5-4 and TRBJ2-2. The CDR3 spans 16 residues. CDR1 SGHNT and CDR2 YYREEE come from the germline V gene (reference sequence). The CDR3 sequence is CASSLAENRVTGELFF.

This CDR3 reads CASSQGQGITEAFF. The chain employs TRBV12-3 or TRBV12-4 and TRBJ1-1; TCRdb gives TRBD1 as the D gene, but with no DNA this cannot be confirmed. This CDR3 contains 14 residues.

CDR3: CASSQVQFYGYTF. The chain combines TRBV14 with TRBJ1-2. CDR1 and CDR2 (germline): SGHDN, FVKESK. The CDR3 has 13 residues.

The chain uses TRBV7-8 and TRBJ2-3; the D call of TRBD1 rests on TCRdb alone, since no DNA is present to check it. This CDR3 comprises 17 residues. Germline V gene lookup returns CDR1 SGHVS and CDR2 FQNEAQ. This chain's CDR3 is CASSPLRGTGSTDTQYF.

The CDR3 loop is CSARDRKRGGVVETQYF. The chain is built from TRBV20-1 and TRBJ2-5; the TCRdb call, TRBD2, lacks DNA for checking. CDR1 is DFQATT and CDR2 is SNEGSKA in the germline V gene (reference sequence). This CDR3 is 17 amino acids long.

The chain combines TRBV7-2 with TRBJ2-5; TCRdb reports TRBD1, a call that lacks DNA to check it against. Germline assignment: CDR1 SGHTA and CDR2 FQGNSA. This CDR3 has 16 residues. CDR3 protein: CASRLTFLGQGETQYF.

The chain recombines TRBV5-1 with TRBJ2-2. The CDR3 spans 13 residues. Germline V gene sequence: CDR1 SGHRS, CDR2 YFSETQ. CDR3: CASSLEYSGELFF. Complete variable domain (other parts from reference TRBV5-1 and TRBJ2-2): KAGVTQTPRYLIKTRGQQVTLSCSPISGHRSVSWYQQTPGQGLQFLFEYFSETQRNKGNFPGRFSGRQFSNSRSEMNVSTLELGDSALYLCASSLEYSGELFFGEGSRLTVL.